The 13 T cell receptor beta chains reported below all come from one sample, sequenced in a study of shared clonotypes between healthy human individuals. Assay used: immunoSEQ multiplex PCR; TCRdb lists only in-frame clones, some missing. The table shows some 2.3 million clones, with approximately 95% occurring only once. Sequencing was carried out using naive CD4+ T cells from PBMCs. Described subset: CD45RA+ positively selected. Source of these receptors: a man between 18 and 35 years old in good health. Some clones in this sample may be carry-over from other donors' samples.

V is TRBV7-6 and J is TRBJ2-1; TRBD2 matches at 8 bases. V trimming: 2 bases; J trimming: 5 bases; junction bases outside the gene matches: 11. Germline CDR1 is SGHVS and CDR2 is FNYEAQ. There are 17 residues in the CDR3. CDR3 nucleotide sequence: TGTGCCAGCAGCTTATCCGTTCGAACTAGCGGTCACAATGAGCAGTTCTTC. Protein product: CASSLSVRTSGHNEQFF.

DNA of the CDR3: TGTGCCAGCAGCTTTGTCGGGGAGCTGTTTTTT. Amino acid sequence: CASSFVGELFF. V is TRBV7-2 and J is TRBJ2-2; D uncertain. CDR1 SGHTA and CDR2 FQGNSA come from the germline V gene. Trimming stripped 3 bases from V and 7 bases from J, with 3 bases between. The CDR3 has 11 residues.

The genes are TRBV7-3 and TRBJ2-4, with TRBD2 matching over 7 bases. CDR3 length: 15 residues. J lost 8 bases, V lost 6 bases, and 13 bases had no gene match. Looked up from germline, CDR1 is SGHTA and CDR2 is FQGTGA. The CDR3 DNA is TGTGCCAGCAGTCTCGGGGCTAGCGGTAGGGACATTCAGTACTTC. Protein product: CASSLGASGRDIQYF. Full variable domain (remainder filled in from reference TRBV7-3 and TRBJ2-4): GAGVSQTPSNKVTEKGKYVELRCDPISGHTALYWYRQSLGQGPEFLIYFQGTGAADDSGLPNDRFFAVRPEGSVSTLKIQRTERGDSAVYLCASSLGASGRDIQYFGAGTRLSVL.

The chain joins TRBV4-1 to TRBJ2-7; D is possibly TRBD2 (6 bases). With 1 base removed from V and 3 bases from J, the gap between germline ends came to 16 bases. CDR3 size: 16 residues. Germline V CDR1 and CDR2: MGHRA, YSYEKL. Here the CDR3 DNA reads TGCGCCAGCAGCCAAGTATTGGCGGGACTTAACTACGAGCAGTACTTC. Translated: CASSQVLAGLNYEQYF.

The chain combines TRBV4-2 with TRBJ1-2; the D gene is possibly TRBD1 (5 bases). There are 15 residues in the CDR3. V was clipped by 4 bases and J by 5 bases, with 17 bases between them. Germline-derived CDR1 and CDR2 are LGHNA and YNFKEQ. CDR3 residues: CASSLRDLTRYGYTF. The DNA for the CDR3 is TGTGCCAGCAGCCTCCGGGACCTAACTCGTTATGGCTACACCTTC.

The chain recombines TRBV5-1 with TRBJ2-7, with 8 nucleotides matching TRBD2. Losses at the gene ends were 0 bases for V and 4 bases for J; bases not matched to a gene: 3. Germline V CDR1 and CDR2: SGHRS, YFSETQ. CDR3 size: 14 residues. CDR3 coding DNA: TGCGCCAGCAGCTTGGCTAGCGGGCTGTACGAGCAGTACTTC. Amino acids: CASSLASGLYEQYF.

This clone was detected once. The chain links TRBV5-6 to TRBJ2-1, with TRBD1 identical over 7 bases. The CDR3 has 14 amino acids. V shed 4 bases and J 4 bases; nucleotides not matched to a gene: 5. Per germline, CDR1 SGHDT and CDR2 YYEEEE. The CDR3 loop is CASSQGQVYNEQFF. The CDR3 coding sequence is TGTGCCAGCAGCCAAGGACAGGTATACAATGAGCAGTTCTTC.

J is TRBJ2-5 and V is TRBV5-4, with D hard to call. Germline CDR1 is SGHNT and CDR2 is YYREEE (reference sequence). V lost 4 bases and J lost 2, with 12 bases in between. The CDR3 totals 14 residues. The CDR3 here is CASSPVGQQETQYF. The CDR3 DNA reads as TGTGCCAGCAGCCCGGTGGGCCAGCAAGAGACCCAGTACTTC.

This chain uses TRBV4-1 with TRBJ1-2; TRBD1 matches 9 bases. Germline CDR1 MGHRA, CDR2 YSYEKL. The CDR3 runs to 16 residues. Trimming cost V 2 bases and J 1 base; bases outside gene matches: 5. CDR3 in DNA: TGCGCCAGCAGCCAACCGGGACAGGGAATTAACTATGGCTACACCTTC. Protein sequence: CASSQPGQGINYGYTF.

This chain uses TRBV28 with TRBJ2-1; D perhaps matches TRBD1 (6 bases). Germline CDR1 reads MDHEN; CDR2 reads SYDVKM. V lost 6 bases, J lost 4 bases, and 16 bases lay in between. There are 15 residues in the CDR3. In DNA, the CDR3 is TGTGCCAGCAGCCAGATCAGGGGTGGGTACAATGAGCAGTTCTTC. It yields the protein CASSQIRGGYNEQFF.

The V and J genes are TRBV6-1 and TRBJ2-7; 10 bases are a match to TRBD1. The CDR3 length is 15 residues. Germline V gene sequence: CDR1 MNHNS, CDR2 SASEGT. Trimming took 2 bases from V and 2 from J; bases not matched to a gene: 3. The CDR3 coding sequence is TGTGCCAGCAGTGAATTAGGACAGGGGGCCTACGAGCAGTACTTC. It specifies CASSELGQGAYEQYF.

The chain couples TRBV28 to TRBJ1-1; D may be TRBD1 (5 bases). The V gene lost 6 bases and the J gene lost 8 bases, with 16 bases spanning the gap. The CDR3 is 13 residues long. The germline gives CDR1 MDHEN, CDR2 SYDVKM. CDR3 sequence: CASSFGGVNEAFF. In nucleotides, the CDR3 is TGTGCCAGCAGCTTTGGAGGGGTAAACGAAGCTTTCTTT.

This sequence joins TRBV7-2 and TRBJ2-6; 7 bases are a match to TRBD1. V gave up 5 bases and J gave up 2 bases; unmatched junction bases: 3. Per germline, CDR1 SGHTA and CDR2 FQGNSA. The CDR3 runs to 15 residues. Here the CDR3 DNA reads TGTGCCAGCAGCAGAGACAGGGCTGGGGCCAACGTCCTGACTTTC. This gives the protein CASSRDRAGANVLTF.